This TCR beta chain was found in a study of blood T cells in healthy people across ages. Together with a sample-barcoded 5' primer, a J-beta primer mix was included in a second PCR lasting roughly 6 to 12 cycles. In TCRdb, the 5' RACE reads were re-called with MiXCR into one record per CDR3 protein. The sample lists 750,000 to 1,000,000 distinct CDR3 sequences; roughly 28% were seen once. This clonotype was recorded at least ten times. The target antigen is unknown. V lost 5 bases to trimming and J lost 2 bases, with 16 bases between them. Germline CDR1 is MNHEY and CDR2 is SVGEGT. The CDR3 loop spans 15 amino acids. Findings and limits, study-wide: Reliance upon unsorted PBMCs precluded definitive naive versus antigen-experienced comparison. Among long-lived donors, naive CD4+ cells were more numerous and diversity higher than in aged donors.

This sample was shared with a second study, whose subject was T cells of mothers and their children. Per that paper: Sample barcodes and 2-4 random nucleotides were added by the M1S primer of the second PCR.

The specimen sequenced was blood. The sequence derives from a woman in her thirties or forties in good health. V and J are TRBV6-2 or TRBV6-3 and TRBJ2-7; D may be TRBD1 or TRBD2 (5 bases each). The CDR3 loop reads CASSHPRDGAYEQYF. The CDR3 DNA follows: TGTGCCAGCAGTCACCCCCGGGACGGAGCCTACGAGCAGTACTTC.